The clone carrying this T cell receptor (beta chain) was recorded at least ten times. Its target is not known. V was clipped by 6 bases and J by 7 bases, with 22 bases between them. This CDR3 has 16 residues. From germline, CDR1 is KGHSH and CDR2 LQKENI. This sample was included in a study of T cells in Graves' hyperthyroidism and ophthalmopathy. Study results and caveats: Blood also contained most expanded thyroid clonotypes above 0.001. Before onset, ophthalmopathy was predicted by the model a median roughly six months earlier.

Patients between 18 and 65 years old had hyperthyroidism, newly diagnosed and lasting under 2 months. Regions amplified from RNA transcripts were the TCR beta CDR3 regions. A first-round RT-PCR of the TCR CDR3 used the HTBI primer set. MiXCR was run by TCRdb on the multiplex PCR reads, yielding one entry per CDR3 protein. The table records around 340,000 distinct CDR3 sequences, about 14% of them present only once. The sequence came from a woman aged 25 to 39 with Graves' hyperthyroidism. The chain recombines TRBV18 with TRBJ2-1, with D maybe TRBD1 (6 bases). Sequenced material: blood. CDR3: CASSRDGQSYGNEQFF. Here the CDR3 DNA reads TGTGCCAGCTCCCGAGACGGACAGAGTTATGGGAATGAGCAGTTCTTC.